The rows below give T cell receptor beta chains drawn from one sample of a study of blood T cells in healthy people across ages. TCRdb itself ran the 5' RACE reads through MiXCR, one entry per CDR3 protein. The sample has 710,000 or so distinct CDR3 sequences, roughly 30% seen once. Sample: blood. The receptors were gathered from a woman of 80 years or more in good health. Both conserved end residues are part of each CDR3. The D gene is left open where the match is weak. Only some rows state a clone size, as once, few, many or a class for expanded clones.

many - TRBJ1-1 TRBV6-5 TGTGCCAGCAGCCAGGACGGGAGAGTTGTTGAAGCTTTCTTT CASSQDGRVVEAFF
- - TRBJ2-5 TRBV7-9 TGTGCCAGCAGCCCCCGACGGGCCGGGGGGCTCGTAGAGACCCAGTACTTC CASSPRRAGGLVETQYF
many - TRBJ2-1 TRBV2 TGTGCCAGCAGTTCTCCCGCGGCGCCAGGGCCAAGGAATGAGCAGTTCTTC CASSSPAAPGPRNEQFF
many TRBD2 TRBJ2-1 TRBV7-2 TGTGCCAGCAGCAGAACTCTAGCGGGGGAGCAGTTCTTC CASSRTLAGEQFF
many - TRBJ2-7 TRBV4-1 TGCGCCAGCAGCCAAGAGAAAGGATTCCAGCCTTCGCAGTACTTC CASSQEKGFQPSQYF
few TRBD1 TRBJ1-2 TRBV7-2 TGTGCCAGCAGCTCCCGACAGGGATCTATGGGCTACACCTTC CASSSRQGSMGYTF
- - TRBJ2-2 TRBV6-6 TGTGCCGGCAGTCAACCCTCCCGGCCCTTATCGGGGGAGCTGTTTTTT CAGSQPSRPLSGELFF
- - TRBJ2-7 TRBV30 TGTGCCTGTACGACTGGGGCGTTCGAGCAGTACTTC CACTTGAFEQYF
- TRBD2 TRBJ2-1 TRBV6-2/TRBV6-3 TGTGCCAGCAGTTACCGGGCGGGGGGAAATGAGCAGTTCTTC CASSYRAGGNEQFF
- - TRBJ2-7 TRBV20-1 TGCAGTGCTAGAGCCCTCCTCAGGCCCCTGAACTACGAGCAGTACTTC CSARALLRPLNYEQYF
- TRBD1 TRBJ1-2 TRBV20-1 TGCGGTGGACAGGAGGGGGCTGGAAGCTACACCTTC CGGQEGAGSYTF
once - TRBJ1-1 TRBV7-2 TGTGCCAGCGGTCCGGGACGGAAGAACACTGAAGCTTTCTTT CASGPGRKNTEAFF
- - TRBJ2-5 TRBV30 TGTGCCCGGAGTCCTTCACGGGGGACCCAGTACTTC CARSPSRGTQYF
many TRBD2 TRBJ2-7 TRBV28 TGTGCCAGCATCCCGGGGGGGAGCTACTACGAGCAGTACTTC CASIPGGSYYEQYF
many TRBD1 TRBJ2-1 TRBV4-3 TGCGCCAGCAGCCAAGCCGGGACAGGGGATGAGCAGTTCTTC CASSQAGTGDEQFF
many TRBD2 TRBJ2-7 TRBV6-5 TGTGCCAGCAGTTTCATAGCGGGGAGCTCCTACGAGCAGTACTTC CASSFIAGSSYEQYF
many TRBD2 TRBJ2-1 TRBV20-1 TGCAGTGCTCCCCGGCCTAGCGGAACCTACAATGAGCAGTTCTTC CSAPRPSGTYNEQFF
- - TRBJ1-5 TRBV19 TGTGCCAGTAGTATAGAACAGGGAAGCCGGCCCCAGCATTTT CASSIEQGSRPQHF
many TRBD1 TRBJ2-1 TRBV20-1 TGCAGTGCTACCCTTCCCGGGACAGGGAATGAGCAGTTCTTC CSATLPGTGNEQFF
- - TRBJ1-2 TRBV10-3 TGTGCCATCAGTGAGTCGGCCACACTAGGGACGGCCAAGAGGATTAATAACTATGGCTACACCTTC CAISESATLGTAKRINNYGYTF
many - TRBJ1-2 TRBV6-6 TGTGCCAGCAGTGACTCCACCTACGGCTACACCTTC CASSDSTYGYTF
many - TRBJ1-5 TRBV20-1 TGCAGTGCTAGACCGAACGGAAACAGGCCTGATCAGCCCCAGCATTTT CSARPNGNRPDQPQHF
many TRBD2 TRBJ2-5 TRBV3-1 TGTGCCAGCAGCCCCCTCCGGGGGGGCCGTGGAGAGACCCAGTACTTC CASSPLRGGRGETQYF
- TRBD1 TRBJ2-2 TRBV5-5 TGTGCCAGCAGCCGAATCCCGGGACAGGGGGCGAACACCGGGGAGCTGTTTTTT CASSRIPGQGANTGELFF
- - TRBJ2-1 TRBV7-2 TGTGCCAGCAGCGGGAACTTCGACCCTGAAGAGACCCAGTTCTTC CASSGNFDPEETQFF
- TRBD1 TRBJ2-1 TRBV12-3/TRBV12-4 TGTGCCAGCAGTTTAGCGCCTCAGGGGGTGTACGTCTACAATGAGCAGTTCTTC CASSLAPQGVYVYNEQFF
- - TRBJ1-1 TRBV2 TGTGCCAACCCCAAAAGGTCCCACGGGACTGAAGCTTTCTTT CANPKRSHGTEAFF
- - TRBJ1-1 TRBV28 TGTGCCAGCAGTCCGATGCGACAGGTTGTCACTGAAGCTTTCTTT CASSPMRQVVTEAFF
many - TRBJ1-1 TRBV7-3 TGTGCCAGCAGCTTAAACGGGGTAAACACTGAAGCTTTCTTT CASSLNGVNTEAFF
few TRBD2 TRBJ2-5 TRBV20-1 TGCAGTGCTAGTCACGGGACTAGCGGGGGGGCGGGTAATGAGCAGTACTTC CSASHGTSGGAGNEQYF
few TRBD1 TRBJ1-1 TRBV7-2 TGTGCCAGCAGCCCTCCGACAGGGAGGGGCACTGAAGCTTTCTTT CASSPPTGRGTEAFF
- TRBD1 TRBJ1-2 TRBV20-1 TGCAGTGGACAGGGGGTCTTGGCGGACTATGGCTACACCTTC CSGQGVLADYGYTF
- TRBD2 TRBJ2-7 TRBV20-1 TGCAGTGCTAGATTGGGGGGGTGGGGTGAGAGCCCCTACAATGAGCAGTACTTC CSARLGGWGESPYNEQYF
many - TRBJ1-2 TRBV4-2 TGTGCCAGCAGCCAAGATAGGGCAGGACGGCTCTATGGCTACACCTTC CASSQDRAGRLYGYTF
many - TRBJ2-7 TRBV12-3/TRBV12-4 TGTGCCAGCAGTTTAGGGTGGGGAGCCAACTACGAGCAGTACTTC CASSLGWGANYEQYF
once TRBD1 TRBJ2-7 TRBV6-2/TRBV6-3 TGTGCCAGCAGATGGACAGGAAACGAGCAGTACTTC CASRWTGNEQYF
- - TRBJ2-6 TRBV5-1 TGCGCCAGCAGCCCACTCTGGGACACGTCCACCTCTGGGGCCAACGTCCCGACTTTC CASSPLWDTSTSGANVPTF
many - TRBJ1-1 TRBV24-1 TGTGCCACCAGTGGGGCGAAGAACACTGAAGCTTTCTTT CATSGAKNTEAFF
- - TRBJ2-3 TRBV7-9 TGTGCCAGCAGCTTAGCCCGACAGCTCACAGATACGCAGTATTTT CASSLARQLTDTQYF
- TRBD1 TRBJ2-5 TRBV7-8 TGTGCCAGCAGCCGGGACAGGGGGCGAGAGGGGCGGGCGGTCCAAGAGACCCAGTACTTC CASSRDRGREGRAVQETQYF
few TRBD2 TRBJ2-2 TRBV5-5 TGTGCCAGCAGCTCAATTAGCGGGGGGGCGCCCGGGGAGCTGTTTTTT CASSSISGGAPGELFF
many - TRBJ1-6 TRBV27 TGTGCCAGCAGTACCACATCAGGGATGGGAAATTCACCCCTCCACTTT CASSTTSGMGNSPLHF
many - TRBJ1-2 TRBV10-3 TGTGCCATCAGTGAGCCTGGGGACTTACCTCGGGGTGGCTACACCTTC CAISEPGDLPRGGYTF
many - TRBJ1-5 TRBV12-3/TRBV12-4 TGTGCCAGCAGCTCGACGGATAGCAATCAGCCCCAGCATTTT CASSSTDSNQPQHF
many TRBD1 TRBJ2-5 TRBV28 TGTGCCAGCAGTGGTGGACAGGGGGCATCGGAGACCCAGTACTTC CASSGGQGASETQYF
many - TRBJ2-1 TRBV5-6 TGTGCCAGCAGCTTGGGTAGCGGTCAGACTGAGCAGTTCTTC CASSLGSGQTEQFF
many TRBD2 TRBJ2-1 TRBV9 TGTGCCAGCAGCGTAGCTCCCTCAACTAGCGGGGGCTACAATGAGCAGTTCTTC CASSVAPSTSGGYNEQFF
many - TRBJ2-1 TRBV25-1 TGTGCCAGTACCGGGGCCGAACGGCTTAATGAGCAGTTCTTC CASTGAERLNEQFF
few TRBD1 TRBJ1-4 TRBV11-2 TGTGCCAGCAGCTTAGGCCAGGGGGTTTGGGCAACTAATGAAAAACTGTTTTTT CASSLGQGVWATNEKLFF
- - TRBJ2-2 TRBV10-3 TGTGCCATCAGGGGGAGACTGACGGGGTCCGGGGAGCTGTTTTTT CAIRGRLTGSGELFF
- - TRBJ2-7 TRBV7-2 TGTGCCAGCAGCTTAGGCAGGTTGGCCTACGAGCAGTACTTC CASSLGRLAYEQYF
many - TRBJ2-4 TRBV7-9 TGTGCCAGCAGCCCAGGTCCTCAGTACTTC CASSPGPQYF
- TRBD2 TRBJ2-2 TRBV7-2 TGTGCCAGCAGCCCCCTAGCGGGGGTGAACACCGGGGAGCTGTTTTTT CASSPLAGVNTGELFF
- TRBD1 TRBJ1-1 TRBV27 TGTGCCAGCAGGGACAGGGGCGCGGACACTGAAGCTTTCTTT CASRDRGADTEAFF
- TRBD2 TRBJ2-3 TRBV7-2 TGTGCCAGCAGACTAGCGGTAGTAGCAGATACGCAGTATTTT CASRLAVVADTQYF
many - TRBJ1-4 TRBV5-1 TGCGCCAGCAGGTACAGAGATAATGAAAAACTGTTTTTT CASRYRDNEKLFF
- - TRBJ1-1 TRBV9 TGTGCCAGCAGCCCCGGTATGTTCGGCGCTGAAGCTTTCTTT CASSPGMFGAEAFF
- TRBD2 TRBJ2-1 TRBV20-1 TGCAGTGCGCCGACTAGCGGCGCATACAATGAGCAGTTCTTC CSAPTSGAYNEQFF
many - TRBJ1-2 TRBV5-1 TGCGCCAGCAGCTTGGGTGGGGCCCTATTGTATGGCTACACCTTC CASSLGGALLYGYTF